The clone carrying this T cell receptor beta chain was seen at least ten times. What it recognizes is unknown. The authors made cDNA by 5'RACE with 10-nucleotide random UMIs. The output of every sequencing run, over 190 million TCR-beta sequences, came from 15-18 subjects. Using its own MiXCR run on the 5' RACE reads, TCRdb lists one record per CDR3 protein. The sample shows tens of thousands of distinct CDR3 sequences, roughly 9.5% of them seen only once. These data belong to a study of neurological immune-mediated disorders. Notes on the study in general: TCR-beta repertoires seemed private in all groups, with no expanded CDR3 amino acid sequences shared.

Healthy controls consisted of blood bank volunteers in Maryland, USA. The source of this sequence is a man between 45 and 60 years old in good health. The material sequenced was PBMCs.

The CDR3 region has the DNA TGTGCCACCAGTTCGCAGGGGGACTATGGCTACACCTTC. Amino acids: CATSSQGDYGYTF. This sequence joins TRBV24-1 and TRBJ1-2; 7 bases are shared with TRBD1. CDR3 length: 13 amino acids. Per the germline V gene, CDR1 is KGHDR and CDR2 is SFDVKD. With 6 bases clipped from V and 3 bases from J, the junction kept 3 bases outside the gene matches.